These T cell receptor beta chains were read from a single sample in a study of blood T cell repertoires in COVID-19. Clones were read by immunoSEQ multiplex PCR, and TCRdb kept only the in-frame ones, dropping some. The sample gives tens of thousands of clones, roughly 90% of which show up once; around 2.8% is in the top ten. Sample: peripheral blood. These receptors were obtained from a man in his fifties with COVID-19, enrolled during active disease. The CDR3 runs from the conserved cysteine through the conserved F or W. The size entry is marked missing in some rows and otherwise reads once, few, many or a size class.

V gene	clone size	J gene	CDR3 protein
TRBV11-3	-	TRBJ2-3	CASSLGQTATDTQYF
TRBV28	-	TRBJ2-1	CASSLPTSGGVSSYNEQFF
TRBV28	-	TRBJ1-5	CASNLGDTSKNQPQHF
TRBV19	-	TRBJ1-2	CASTNPAQGEFCYTF
TRBV29-1	-	TRBJ1-2	CSVDDMGADGYTF
TRBV7-9	-	TRBJ2-1	CASSLPASGGNEQFF
TRBV2	-	TRBJ1-6	CASRAARSYNSPLHF
TRBV18	-	TRBJ1-5	CASSPPGLVGPQHF
TRBV2	-	TRBJ2-6	CASSRQGAGGANVLTF
TRBV11-2	-	TRBJ1-1	CASSLSTGTEAFF
TRBV7-9	once	TRBJ1-5	CASSLGRGDRSNQPQHF
TRBV12-3/TRBV12-4	-	TRBJ1-1	CASSFAVNTEAFF
TRBV30	-	TRBJ2-7	CAWSPGTGDEQYF
TRBV6-6	few	TRBJ2-1	CASSYSGTSGEQFF
TRBV7-9	-	TRBJ2-7	CASSRSGYEQYF
TRBV6-2/TRBV6-3	-	TRBJ1-2	CASSSKQGVYGYTF
TRBV27	-	TRBJ2-3	CASSLSAGGLDTQYF
TRBV29-1	-	TRBJ2-2	CSVARAAGELFF
TRBV30	-	TRBJ1-6	CAWRPGQGIYNSPLHF
TRBV18	-	TRBJ1-1	CASSGGRDTEAFF
TRBV27	-	TRBJ1-5	CASRALIGGGNQPQHF
TRBV7-2	-	TRBJ1-1	CASKDRLDAEAFF
TRBV2	once	TRBJ2-5	CASRSSGGALETQYF
TRBV2	-	TRBJ1-4	CASNGQGQANEKLFF
TRBV14	-	TRBJ1-6	CASSQVGQGATSPLHF
TRBV3-1/TRBV3-2	once	TRBJ2-2	CASSPWTLNTGELFF
TRBV6-5	-	TRBJ1-6	CASNLDRGRSPLHF
TRBV19	-	TRBJ1-2	CASSIARAGYTF
TRBV19	-	TRBJ1-5	CASRGDRVGVGNQPQHF
TRBV30	-	TRBJ2-7	CAWSVLGGPSYEQYF
TRBV24-1	-	TRBJ2-3	CATGGDTQYF